This TCR beta chain appears in the sequencing data of a study of blood T cell repertoires in COVID-19. Study information: Donors in the United States, Italy and Spain gave samples during acute or convalescent COVID-19.

CDR1 is SGHNT and CDR2 is YYREEE in the germline V gene (reference sequence). The length of the CDR3 is 12 residues. V gave up 4 bases and J gave up 8 bases, with 10 bases separating them. Original processing methods: Estimated nucleated cell counts came from reference gene primer amplification. Method: immunoSEQ multiplex PCR; TCRdb's copy keeps in-frame clones and lacks some. That table gives V, J and clone size, and the DNA gave D and trimming. The data contain some 220,000 clones, around 80% of them seen just once; the ten biggest clones take up around 7.3%. This clonotype originated in a woman aged 70-85 years with acute or convalescent COVID-19. This rearrangement joins TRBV5-4 to TRBJ2-1, with a tentative D call TRBD1 (5 bases). Specimen: peripheral blood. CDR3 coding DNA: TGTGCCAGCAGCACAGACAGTGATGAGCAGTTCTTC. It specifies CASSTDSDEQFF.